This entry is about one TCR beta chain. Antigen: not known. This sample was included in a study of beta chain features in type 1 diabetes. Study conclusions and caveats: Patients with Type 1 diabetes showed moderately but significantly shorter TCRB CDR3s in all four CD4+ subsets.

cDNA synthesis used the whole RNA isolate, giving expressed TCRB sequences. Libraries were prepared by immunoSEQ multiplex PCR; TCRdb keeps only in-frame clonotypes and omits some of them. The sample has around 250,000 clones, around 21% seen once. This CDR3 has 19 residues. The J segment lost 4 bases and the V segment lost 4 bases, leaving 17 bases of the junction unmatched. Germline CDR1 is SEHNR and CDR2 is FQNEAQ (reference sequence). Source material: naive CD4+ T cells from blood. This receptor was identified in a woman in her thirties or forties with type 1 diabetes. The rearrangement joins TRBV7-9 to TRBJ2-1, with 9 bases aligning to TRBD1. The CDR3 loop is CASSWNFISVGQGYNEQFF. The CDR3 nucleotides are TGTGCCAGCAGCTGGAACTTTATTTCCGTAGGACAGGGGTACAATGAGCAGTTCTTC. The entire variable domain, with the rest obtained from reference TRBV7-9 and TRBJ2-1, is as follows: DTGVSQNPRHKITKRGQNVTFRCDPISEHNRLYWYRQTLGQGPEFLTYFQNEAQLEKSRLLSDRFSAERPKGSFSTLEIQRTEQGDSAMYLCASSWNFISVGQGYNEQFFGPGTRLTVL.